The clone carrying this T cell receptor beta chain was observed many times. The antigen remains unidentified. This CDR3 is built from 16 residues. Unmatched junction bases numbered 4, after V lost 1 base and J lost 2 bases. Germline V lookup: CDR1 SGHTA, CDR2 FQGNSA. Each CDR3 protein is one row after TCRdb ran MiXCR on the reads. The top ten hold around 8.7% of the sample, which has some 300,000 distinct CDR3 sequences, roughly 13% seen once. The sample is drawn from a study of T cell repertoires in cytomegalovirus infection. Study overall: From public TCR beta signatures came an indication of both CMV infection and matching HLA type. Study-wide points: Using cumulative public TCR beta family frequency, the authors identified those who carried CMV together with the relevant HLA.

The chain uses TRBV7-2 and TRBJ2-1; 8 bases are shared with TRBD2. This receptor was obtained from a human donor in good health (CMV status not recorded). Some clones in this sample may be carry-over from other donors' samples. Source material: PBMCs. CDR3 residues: CASSLVAGGAYNEQFF. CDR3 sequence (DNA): TGTGCCAGCAGCTTAGTGGCGGGAGGCGCCTACAATGAGCAGTTCTTC.